This T cell receptor beta chain was captured by sequencing in a study of T cells in Graves' hyperthyroidism and ophthalmopathy (dated by TCRdb to between 2018 and 2021). For the wider study: Peripheral blood samples were taken at initial diagnosis, before any treatment was given. For training and testing, the approximately 97 patients in the discovery cohort were randomly divided in a 7:3 ratio. Thyroid tissue and blood T-cell repertoires from about six Graves' hyperthyroidism patients were also compared in the study. TCR V-J signatures able to tell the groups apart were searched for in a discovery cohort of 90 to 100 patients, of whom around 43 had Graves' ophthalmopathy and 57 had stable Graves' hyperthyroidism. Prospective prediction of ophthalmopathy was tested in an independent validation cohort consisting of under 20 hyperthyroidism patients and approximately 16 patients who later progressed to ophthalmopathy. According to the paper, TCR Vbeta CDR3 sequencing was carried out on some 140 peripheral blood samples, which came from approximately 41 ophthalmopathy, 75 to 80 hyperthyroidism and 17 progressor patients. After sampling, hyperthyroidism patients received methimazole starting at 30 mg daily, and ophthalmopathy patients received high-dose intravenous methylprednisolone. General study outcomes and caveats: Sample size was not statistically predetermined, and investigators were not blinded to group allocation. Most expanded thyroid clonotypes (frequency above 0.001) were also found in blood, which suggests that blood repertoires may mirror thyroid immune responses. During validation, the model predicted progression to ophthalmopathy a median of around six months ahead of onset, with roughly 65% sensitivity and 72% to 85% specificity. A model built on a 13 V-J signature distinguished ophthalmopathy from stable hyperthyroidism, reaching roughly 88% sensitivity and 81.08% specificity in cross-validation and 80%/75% in testing.

The hyperthyroidism patients were between 18 and 65 years old and newly diagnosed, with a disease duration of less than 2 months. Exclusion was applied to patients with uncontrolled infections, other autoimmune diseases, pregnancy or lactation. Diagnoses were based on clinical symptoms, serum thyroxine and TRAb, thyroid ultrasound and orbital computed tomography. Blood from progressor patients was collected at the time of first diagnosis with hyperthyroidism, before any ophthalmopathy symptoms had appeared. PBMCs were isolated from approximately 10 ml of fresh peripheral blood by Ficoll-Paque density gradient centrifugation. Progressor patients were initially diagnosed with Graves' hyperthyroidism and developed ophthalmopathy during follow-up. Total RNA was extracted with Trizol reagent, and quality was checked on an Agilent 2100 Bioanalyzer. The TCR beta CDR3 regions were amplified from the RNA transcripts. For the first round of RT-PCR on the TCR CDR3, the HTBI primer set was used together with the Qiagen OneStep RT-PCR kit. The libraries were constructed in a second round of multiplex PCR and then size-selected and purified. Libraries were sequenced paired-end with 100 bp reads on an Illumina HiSeq2000. In the authors' own workflow: Raw data were processed with SOAPnuke, discarding reads with adapters, uncalled bases, mean Phred below 15, or no exact constant-primer or identifier match. High-quality paired reads were merged with COPE v1.2.5, and unique nucleotide sequences were defined as clonotypes. MiTCR v1.1 was used to align clonotypes to the IMGT TRBV, TRBD and TRBJ reference segments. Only V-J combinations with frequency above 0.0001, covering 99.2% of repertoires, were analysed. The TCS score was defined as F50 (clonal expansion) divided by E x V (chaos), with BLOSUM62-based TCRdist calculated between CDR3 peptides within each V-J. Welch's t-statistics and random forest reduced just over 500 V-J features to under 15, which were used in a naive Bayes classifier (R e1071). TCRdb cleaned the public reads at Q25 with fastp, built clones with MiXCR and kept in-frame beta chains. CDR3 protein sequences are deduplicated, and each keeps its most common genes and DNA. TCRdb assigned the V and J calls; the authors' analysis was not used. For this sample the table gives fewer than 650,000 distinct CDR3 sequences, of which approximately 15% were detected only once. The ten largest make up 5% to 7% of the sample.

This clonotype was recorded many times. Its recognized antigen is unknown. No much larger clonotype is one base removed from it; base qualities were not supplied. According to the germline V gene, CDR1 reads SGHTA and CDR2 reads FQGTGA. From cysteine to phenylalanine, the CDR3 is 13 amino acids long. CDR3 DNA is the only sequence kept; it has 39 bases, read in frame from the first base. V is reduced by 10 bases and J by 9 bases, leaving a spacing of 22 bases between them. What was sequenced was blood. The sequence came from a woman between 25 and 40 years old with Graves' hyperthyroidism that later progressed to Graves' ophthalmopathy. The receptor chain draws on TRBV7-3 and TRBJ2-7; the D element might be TRBD1 or TRBD2, as each aligns at 5 bases. The nucleotide sequence reads as follows: TGTGCCACCTCAACGGGGCCGGGTGAGGGGCAGTACTTC. Translation gives CATSTGPGEGQYF.